These 3 T cell receptor beta chains were all obtained from the same sample, sequenced in a study of T-cell reconstitution after alpha-beta-depleted transplantation in children. Preparation of the TCRbeta library used unique molecular identifiers. Each CDR3 protein is one row after TCRdb ran MiXCR on the PCR reads. The sample includes around 250,000 distinct CDR3 sequences, about 10% of them seen just once. Sample: PBMCs from the stem cell graft donor, taken from the stem cell graft. All receptors derive from a human donor who donated a stem cell graft to a child with SCID.

This clonotype was observed a few times. The V gene is TRBV7-6, the J gene TRBJ1-1; tentative D call: TRBD1 (6 bases). V was trimmed by 5 bases and J by 1 base, leaving 11 bases between them. This CDR3 has 14 amino acids. Germline CDR1 reads SGHVS; CDR2 reads FNYEAQ. The CDR3 nucleotides read TGTGCCAGCAGCAAGGGACACGGGAACACTGAAGCTTTCTTT. The encoded protein is CASSKGHGNTEAFF.

In its sample, this clonotype was seen a few times. This sequence joins TRBV7-2 and TRBJ2-5, with 11 bases that match TRBD2. Germline loops: CDR1 SGHTA, CDR2 FQGNSA. The CDR3 contains 15 residues. V shed 3 bases and J 2 bases; nucleotides not matched to a gene: 2. CDR3 in amino acids: CASSLTSGVQETQYF. CDR3 in DNA: TGTGCCAGCAGCTTGACTAGCGGGGTTCAAGAGACCCAGTACTTC.

In its sample, this clonotype was seen a few times. The V call is TRBV19, the J call TRBJ1-5; D is undetermined. The V end lost 8 bases, the J end lost 1 base, and 9 bases lay between the germline ends. The CDR3 is 13 residues long. The germline gives CDR1 LNHDA, CDR2 SQIVND (reference sequence). The CDR3 DNA reads as TGTGCCAGTGGTCTAGAGAGCAATCAGCCCCAGCATTTT. As protein: CASGLESNQPQHF.